The sequence of this T cell receptor (beta chain) was determined in a study of T cell repertoires in cytomegalovirus infection. The CDR3 has 13 residues. V was clipped by 4 bases and J by 8 bases, with 14 bases between them. From germline, CDR1 is LGHDT and CDR2 YNNKEL (reference sequence). MiXCR was run by TCRdb on the reads, yielding one entry per CDR3 protein. The repertoire has hundreds of thousands of distinct CDR3 sequences, about 11% of them found once; the top ten carry approximately 10%. Specimen: PBMCs. This rearrangement joins TRBV3-1 to TRBJ1-2; D is unclear. The origin of this receptor is a human donor in good health (CMV status not recorded). Some clones in this sample may be carry-over from other donors' samples. The CDR3 DNA is TGTGCCAGCAGCCCATCGACTGTTGAAGGCTACACCTTC. Translated, it gives CASSPSTVEGYTF.